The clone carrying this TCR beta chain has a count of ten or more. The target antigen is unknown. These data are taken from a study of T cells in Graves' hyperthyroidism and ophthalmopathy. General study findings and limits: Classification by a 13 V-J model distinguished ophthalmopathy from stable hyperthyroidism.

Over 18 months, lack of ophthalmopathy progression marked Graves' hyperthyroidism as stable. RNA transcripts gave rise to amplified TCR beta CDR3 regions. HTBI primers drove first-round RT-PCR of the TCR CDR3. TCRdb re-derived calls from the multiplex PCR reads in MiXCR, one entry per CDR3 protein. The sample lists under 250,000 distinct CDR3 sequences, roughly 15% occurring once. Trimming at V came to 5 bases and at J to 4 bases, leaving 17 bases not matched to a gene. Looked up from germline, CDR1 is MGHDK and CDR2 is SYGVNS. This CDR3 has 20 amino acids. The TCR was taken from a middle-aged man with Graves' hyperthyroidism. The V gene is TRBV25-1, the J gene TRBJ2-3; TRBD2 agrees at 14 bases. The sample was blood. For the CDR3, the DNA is TGTGCCAGCAGTTGGAACCGACTAGCGGGAGGGCCGGATTTTCCAGATACGCAGTATTTT. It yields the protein CASSWNRLAGGPDFPDTQYF.